Each of the 23 T cell receptor beta chains below was sequenced from the same sample in a study of T cell changes during pregnancy in multiple sclerosis. Profiling relied on immunoSEQ multiplex PCR, and the TCRdb table lists in-frame clones only, not all of them. The sample shows 60,000 to 75,000 clones, 90% to 95% of them seen only once. The material was peripheral blood, obtained in the second trimester of pregnancy. These receptors originate from a female donor in good health, enrolled as a control in a pregnancy study.

V and J are TRBV6-1 and TRBJ1-2; D is ambiguous. V was cut by 8 bases and J by 3 bases, with 13 bases left in between. The CDR3 covers 13 residues. Germline V CDR1 and CDR2: MNHNS, SASEGT. The CDR3 DNA follows: TGTGCCAGCTTGGAGGGAACGGACTATGGCTACACCTTC. This codes for CASLEGTDYGYTF.

In its sample, this clone was seen once. The V call is TRBV6-5, the J call TRBJ1-1; no firm D call. V lost 4 bases and J 4 bases, leaving 7 bases between the germline ends. The CDR3 length is 12 residues. The germline gives CDR1 MNHEY, CDR2 SVGAGI. CDR3 sequence: CASSSRSTEAFF. The CDR3 DNA follows: TGTGCCAGCAGTTCCAGATCCACTGAAGCTTTCTTT.

This clone was detected only a few times. The chain is built from TRBV7-2 and TRBJ1-3; tentative D call: TRBD1 (6 bases). The length of the CDR3 is 13 residues. Germline values: CDR1 SGHTA, CDR2 FQGNSA. The V gene lost 4 bases and the J gene lost 4 bases, with 8 bases spanning the gap. CDR3 sequence reads: CASSSDRGNTIYF. CDR3 in DNA: TGTGCCAGCAGCTCAGACAGGGGAAACACCATATATTTT.

V and J are TRBV6-1 and TRBJ1-1; a possible D gene is TRBD1 (5 bases). CDR1 is MNHNS and CDR2 is SASEGT in the germline V gene. Deletions cut 6 bases from V and 1 base from J, with 12 bases between. The CDR3 is made up of 14 amino acids. The CDR3 DNA reads as TGTGCCAGCAGCGAATCGACAGAGAACACTGAAGCTTTCTTT. It specifies CASSESTENTEAFF.

This clone occurred many times. Distinct nucleotide sequences in the sample also encode this CDR3. The CDR3 DNA reads TGTGCCAGCAGTGACAGCGGGAGCTCCTACAATGAGCAGTTCTTC. Translation gives CASSDSGSSYNEQFF. The gene calls are TRBV6-4 and TRBJ2-1, with 8 bases that match TRBD2. In germline, CDR1 is MRHNA, CDR2 SNTAGT. This CDR3 region has 15 residues. V gave up 2 bases and J gave up 0 bases; unmatched junction bases: 0.

This chain uses TRBV10-3 with TRBJ2-3; 12 nucleotides line up with TRBD2. The trim removed 0 bases at V and 9 bases at J, leaving 10 bases unmatched. Per germline, CDR1 ENHRY and CDR2 SYGVKD. This CDR3 has 17 amino acids. The CDR3 region is CAISESGSRLAGVTQYF. Written as DNA, the CDR3 is TGTGCCATCAGTGAGTCCGGGTCCAGACTAGCGGGGGTAACGCAGTATTTT.

This chain links TRBV4-1 with TRBJ1-2; D not certain. This CDR3 region has 15 residues. Trimming pared 1 base from V and 4 bases from J, leaving 13 bases between. In germline, CDR1 is MGHRA, CDR2 YSYEKL. CDR3 protein: CASSQGTSAGYGYTF. The CDR3, as DNA: TGCGCCAGCAGCCAAGGTACTTCCGCCGGCTATGGCTACACCTTC.

This chain uses TRBV28 with TRBJ2-2; 7 nucleotides line up with TRBD2. The CDR3 runs to 15 residues. The germline V gene encodes CDR1 MDHEN and CDR2 SYDVKM. The V and J ends lost 5 bases and 4 bases, in that order; junction bases with no gene match: 7. For the CDR3, the DNA is TGTGCCAGCAGTACGCTAGCGGAGGGCACCGGGGAGCTGTTTTTT. This codes for CASSTLAEGTGELFF.

The chain has TRBV5-5 and TRBJ2-5; 11 nucleotides line up with TRBD2. V lost 5 bases to trimming and J lost 4 bases; unmatched junction nucleotides: 10. This CDR3 comprises 16 residues. Germline CDR1 reads SGHKS; CDR2 reads YYEKEE (reference sequence). The CDR3 DNA sequence: TGTGCCAGCAGGCCTAAACTAGCGGGAGACGGAGAGACCCAGTACTTC. This encodes CASRPKLAGDGETQYF.

The chain joins TRBV14 to TRBJ2-7; 8 bases align to TRBD2. The CDR3 runs 13 residues. With V trimmed by 7 bases and J by 4 bases, 6 bases remained unmatched. Germline CDR1 is SGHDN and CDR2 is FVKESK. CDR3 sequence (DNA): TGTGCCAGCACCCGAGCGGGAGTATACGAGCAGTACTTC. It is translated as CASTRAGVYEQYF.

Details on this clone: Other DNA sequences from this sample encode an identical CDR3 as well. The chain is built from TRBV29-1 and TRBJ2-3; TRBD2 is a possible D gene (7 bases). Germline CDR1 and CDR2: SQVTM and ANQGSEA. The CDR3 covers 14 residues. V lost 4 bases to trimming and J lost 0 bases, with 11 bases between them. In DNA, the CDR3 is TGCAGCGTTGGGCGCGGGGGCAGCACAGATACGCAGTATTTT. Its translation is CSVGRGGSTDTQYF.

The CDR3 loop is CASSLGDPRDEQYF. The DNA for the CDR3 is TGTGCCAGCAGTTTAGGGGATCCCAGGGACGAGCAGTACTTC. V gene TRBV27 combines with J gene TRBJ2-7, with TRBD1 as a possible D gene (5 bases). This CDR3 is built from 14 residues. Germline lookup yields CDR1 MNHEY and CDR2 SMNVEV (reference sequence). The V end lost 2 bases, the J end lost 5 bases, and 13 bases lay between the germline ends.

This chain joins TRBV19 and TRBJ1-5; D ambiguous. The V and J ends lost 8 bases and 0 bases respectively, with 14 bases between them. The CDR3 consists of 15 residues. The germline V gene encodes CDR1 LNHDA and CDR2 SQIVND (reference sequence). As DNA, the CDR3 is TGTGCCAGTGTAACTCAAAGCCATAGCAATCAGCCCCAGCATTTT. Its protein is CASVTQSHSNQPQHF. The full variable domain, completed using reference TRBV19 and TRBJ1-5, is DGGITQSPKYLFRKEGQNVTLSCEQNLNHDAMYWYRQDPGQGLRLIYYSQIVNDFQKGDIAEGYSVSREKKESFPLTVTSAQKNPTAFYLCASVTQSHSNQPQHFGDGTRLSIL.

CDR3 sequence: CASSDERAGTDEKLFF. The CDR3 region has the DNA TGTGCCAGCAGTGACGAAAGAGCCGGGACAGATGAAAAACTGTTTTTT. The gene calls are TRBV6-4 and TRBJ1-4; 7 positions agree with TRBD1. The length of the CDR3 is 16 residues. V was clipped by 2 bases and J by 6 bases; unmatched bases: 9. Germline V CDR1 and CDR2: MRHNA, SNTAGT.

CDR3 protein: CASSPAPRGPVVSRLSYEQYF. The DNA of the CDR3 is TGTGCCAGCTCACCCGCACCCAGAGGGCCGGTCGTGAGTCGCCTCTCCTACGAGCAGTACTTC. The chain recombines TRBV18 with TRBJ2-7; D perhaps matches TRBD2 (5 bases). This CDR3 has 21 residues. Germline CDR1 and CDR2: KGHSH and LQKENI. Trimming took off 3 bases at V and 0 bases at J, with 30 bases between the two ends.

The J gene is TRBJ2-7, the V gene TRBV7-2, with 13 nucleotides matching TRBD2. The CDR3 consists of 14 residues. The trim removed 5 bases at V and 10 bases at J, leaving 8 bases unmatched. Germline CDR1 is SGHTA and CDR2 is FQGNSA. CDR3 nucleotides: TGTGCCAGCAGCCACCTACTAGCGGGAGGGGCCCAGTACTTC. This translates into CASSHLLAGGAQYF.

The rearrangement uses TRBV5-8 and TRBJ2-2, with 11 bases identical to TRBD2. V shed 2 bases and J 1 base; nucleotides not matched to a gene: 1. Germline CDR1 and CDR2: SGHTS and YDEGEE. The CDR3 has 16 residues. The chain's CDR3 is CASSLGLAGNTGELFF. The CDR3, as DNA: TGTGCCAGCAGCTTAGGACTAGCGGGGAACACCGGGGAGCTGTTTTTT.

The V and J genes are TRBV9 and TRBJ2-1; 8 nucleotides line up with TRBD2. Trimming cost V 0 bases and J 10 bases; bases outside gene matches: 6. Germline CDR1 is SGDLS and CDR2 is YYNGEE. CDR3 length: 14 amino acids. CDR3 amino acids: CASSVAAGGEEQFF. CDR3 sequence (DNA): TGTGCCAGCAGCGTAGCGGCGGGAGGCGAGGAGCAGTTCTTC.

The gene calls are TRBV18 and TRBJ2-3; D call uncertain. Germline CDR1 is KGHSH and CDR2 is LQKENI. The CDR3 runs 13 residues. Trimming took 5 bases from V and 0 from J, leaving 6 bases between them. In DNA form, the CDR3 reads TGTGCCAGCTCATCCACTAGCACAGATACGCAGTATTTT. Translation: CASSSTSTDTQYF.

The chain uses TRBV6-1 and TRBJ2-7; D unresolved. Germline-derived CDR1 and CDR2 are MNHNS and SASEGT. With 4 bases removed from V and 3 bases from J, the gap between germline ends came to 7 bases. This CDR3 comprises 12 residues. CDR3 DNA: TGTGCCAGCAGTGCCCGCTACTACGAGCAGTACTTC. This sequence encodes CASSARYYEQYF.

The chain recombines TRBV28 with TRBJ2-3, with 7 bases fitting TRBD2. The CDR3 is 16 amino acids. V shed 3 bases and J 6 bases; nucleotides not matched to a gene: 12. Germline CDR1 is MDHEN and CDR2 is SYDVKM. The CDR3 spells CASSFSGRSMSDTQYF. Here the CDR3 DNA reads TGTGCCAGCAGTTTCTCCGGGAGGTCGATGTCCGATACGCAGTATTTT.

J is TRBJ1-2 and V is TRBV19, with D possibly being TRBD1 (6 bases). Germline-derived CDR1 and CDR2 are LNHDA and SQIVND (reference sequence). The CDR3 length is 14 residues. V lost 3 bases and J lost 4, with 12 bases in between. The CDR3: CASSMVTGRYGYTF. In DNA form, the CDR3 reads TGTGCCAGTAGTATGGTGACAGGTCGCTATGGCTACACCTTC.

The DNA for the CDR3 is TGTGCCAGCAGCTTAGCGAAGCGGGTGACCCAGTACTTC. Amino acids: CASSLAKRVTQYF. The chain links TRBV7-9 to TRBJ2-5; possible D gene TRBD2, 6 bases. The CDR3 runs to 13 residues. Per germline, CDR1 SEHNR and CDR2 FQNEAQ (reference sequence). Trimming cost V 0 bases and J 7 bases, with 9 bases left between them.